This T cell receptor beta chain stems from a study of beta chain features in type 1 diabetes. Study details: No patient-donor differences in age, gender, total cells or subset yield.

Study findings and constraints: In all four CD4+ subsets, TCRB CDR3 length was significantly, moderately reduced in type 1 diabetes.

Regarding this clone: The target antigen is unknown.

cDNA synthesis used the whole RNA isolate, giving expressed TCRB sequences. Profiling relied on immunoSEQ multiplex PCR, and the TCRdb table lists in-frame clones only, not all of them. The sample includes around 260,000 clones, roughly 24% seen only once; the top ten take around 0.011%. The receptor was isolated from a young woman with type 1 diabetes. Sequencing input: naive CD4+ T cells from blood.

CDR3 DNA sequence: TGTGCCAGCACTCTCCGGGATACTAGCACAGATACGCAGTATTTT. Its translation: CASTLRDTSTDTQYF. The chain links TRBV27 to TRBJ2-3; maybe TRBD2 (5 bases). CDR1 is MNHEY and CDR2 is SMNVEV in the germline V gene (reference sequence). The CDR3 runs 15 residues. The germline V and J ends were trimmed by 7 bases and 0 bases, with 14 bases remaining between them.